Presented here are 22 T cell receptor beta chains from one specimen sequenced in a study of cytomegalovirus exposure and HLA in healthy donors. The study ran its PCR with 60 Vbeta and 13 Jbeta primers. Assay: immunoSEQ multiplex PCR; the TCRdb copy retains only in-frame clones and omits some. The sample comprises 80,000 to 100,000 clones, over 65% of which are singletons, and about a tenth rests with the top ten. The specimen sequenced was PBMCs. The receptors derive from a human donor in good health.

The chain couples TRBV9 to TRBJ2-1; TRBD1 matches 12 bases. The V segment lost 3 bases and the J segment 8 bases; nucleotides outside the gene matches: 9. The CDR3 is made up of 16 amino acids. Germline V gene lookup returns CDR1 SGDLS and CDR2 YYNGEE. CDR3 amino acids: CASSDGDRGQFDEQFF. The CDR3 nucleotides are TGTGCCAGCAGCGATGGGGACAGGGGGCAATTCGATGAGCAGTTCTTC.

V gene TRBV4-1 combines with J gene TRBJ2-5, with D unclear. Per the germline V gene, CDR1 is MGHRA and CDR2 is YSYEKL. The CDR3 is 13 residues long. Trimming shortened V by 2 bases and J by 4 bases, and 8 bases separated the two germline ends. DNA for the CDR3: TGCGCCAGCAGCCAATCACCTACAGAGACCCAGTACTTC. This translates into CASSQSPTETQYF.

The table lists this clone with a few counts. The V and J genes are TRBV5-6 and TRBJ1-2; TRBD1 might be the D (5 bases). The CDR3 has 12 amino acids. The V gene lost 5 bases and the J gene lost 4 bases, with 9 bases spanning the gap. Germline CDR1 and CDR2: SGHDT and YYEEEE. CDR3 nucleotides: TGTGCCAGCAGATCCGACAGCTATGGCTACACCTTC. Translated, it gives CASRSDSYGYTF.

This clone showed up just a few times. In this CDR3 the conserved last residue, phenylalanine or tryptophan, is missing, so a read error is likely. No DNA is shown, since the ends of the CDR3 on it are uncertain; the CDR3 is the one TCRdb lists. The J gene is TRBJ2-7, the V gene TRBV3-2; the DNA was not compared with TRBD1, the D call given in the table. TRBV3-2 is annotated as a pseudogene. The CDR3 is 9 amino acids in total, end residues counted. CDR3 in amino acids: CASSQGWSD.

CDR3 in amino acids: CASSGTTAVVTQYF. The CDR3 nucleotides read TGCGCCAGCAGCGGTACAACAGCGGTCGTGACCCAGTACTTC. This chain links TRBV5-1 with TRBJ2-5, with D perhaps matching TRBD2 (5 bases). This CDR3 has 14 amino acids. The V end lost 4 bases, the J end lost 7 bases, and 17 bases lay between the germline ends. The germline CDR1 and CDR2 sequences are SGHRS and YFSETQ.

J is TRBJ1-3 and V is TRBV18; 7 bases are a match to TRBD1. With V trimmed by 3 bases and J by 8 bases, 7 bases remained unmatched. Germline CDR1 and CDR2: KGHSH and LQKENI. There are 14 residues in the CDR3. This chain's CDR3 is CASSPSHQGDTIYF. The CDR3 DNA sequence: TGTGCCAGCTCACCGAGCCATCAGGGGGACACCATATATTTT.

The rearrangement joins TRBV19 to TRBJ1-5; 9 nucleotides agree with TRBD1. Per germline, CDR1 LNHDA and CDR2 SQIVND (reference sequence). Trimming removed 5 bases from V and 3 bases from J; junction bases left unmatched: 8. The CDR3 has 16 amino acids. CDR3 sequence: CASSPPQGAVNQPQHF. In DNA form, the CDR3 reads TGTGCCAGTAGTCCACCACAGGGGGCGGTCAATCAGCCCCAGCATTTT.

V is TRBV29-1 and J is TRBJ2-6; TRBD1 matches at 7 bases. Germline values: CDR1 SQVTM, CDR2 ANQGSEA. The CDR3 sequence is 14 residues long. The ends lost 7 bases at V and 2 bases at J; junction bases unmatched: 5. CDR3 nucleotides: TGCAGCGCGATAACAGGGGCTGGGGCCAACGTCCTGACTTTC. Translated: CSAITGAGANVLTF.

This sequence joins TRBV7-3 and TRBJ2-3, with D perhaps TRBD2 (5 bases). This CDR3 contains 13 residues. Trimming left V 2 bases short and J 4 bases short, with 7 bases between. Germline CDR1 reads SGHTA; CDR2 reads FQGTGA. Here the CDR3 DNA reads TGTGCCAGCAGCTTACGGCGGGCAGATACGCAGTATTTT. It yields the protein CASSLRRADTQYF.

The CDR3 loop reads CASSSVTWAMEGETQYF. The DNA for the CDR3 is TGTGCCAGCAGCTCGGTTACCTGGGCCATGGAGGGAGAGACCCAGTACTTC. The V call is TRBV7-2, the J call TRBJ2-5, with D perhaps TRBD2 (6 bases). Germline V gives CDR1 SGHTA, CDR2 FQGNSA. Trimming cost V 4 bases and J 4 bases, with 22 bases left between them. This CDR3 has 17 amino acids.

The chain has TRBV28 and TRBJ2-1; 10 bases align to TRBD2. CDR1 is MDHEN and CDR2 is SYDVKM in the germline V gene. CDR3 length equals 13 residues. V shed 2 bases and J 14 bases; nucleotides not matched to a gene: 6. CDR3 protein: CASSLASGRGEFF. The CDR3 DNA is TGTGCCAGCAGTTTAGCTAGCGGGAGAGGTGAGTTCTTC.

V and J are TRBV27 and TRBJ1-4; 12 positions agree with TRBD1. The V gene's germline CDR1 is MNHEY and CDR2 SMNVEV (reference sequence). The junction had 3 bases not matched to a gene; V was cut back by 5 bases and J by 8 bases. This CDR3 has 14 amino acids. The CDR3 region is CASSGTGGLEKLFF. Written as DNA, the CDR3 is TGTGCCAGCAGTGGGACAGGGGGCCTGGAAAAACTGTTTTTT.

DNA for the CDR3: TGCGCCAGCAGCCAAGTCTGGGGGCTCCACGAGCAGTACTTC. Its protein product is CASSQVWGLHEQYF. V usage is TRBV4-3 and J usage is TRBJ2-7, with D perhaps matching TRBD1 (6 bases). Trimming removed 1 base at V and 5 bases at J, with 12 bases between. Germline V gene sequence: CDR1 LGHNA, CDR2 YSLEER. This CDR3 has 14 amino acids.

The rearrangement uses TRBV5-4 and TRBJ2-3; D ambiguous. V was pared by 2 bases and J by 5 bases, with 18 bases between. The CDR3 is 16 amino acids. Germline CDR1 is SGHNT and CDR2 is YYREEE (reference sequence). CDR3 sequence (DNA): TGTGCCAGCAGCTTCGGGTTGCCCCGCCGTATAGATACGCAGTATTTT. It specifies CASSFGLPRRIDTQYF. The full variable domain, with the rest looked up from reference TRBV5-4 and TRBJ2-3, is ETGVTQSPTHLIKTRGQQVTLRCSSQSGHNTVSWYQQALGQGPQFIFQYYREEENGRGNFPPRFSGLQFPNYSSELNVNALELDDSALYLCASSFGLPRRIDTQYFGPGTRLTVL.

The rearrangement uses TRBV5-4 and TRBJ2-2; D unresolved. V shed 7 bases and J shed 1 base, with 14 bases lying between them. The CDR3 loop spans 15 amino acids. Germline lookup yields CDR1 SGHNT and CDR2 YYREEE (reference sequence). CDR3 sequence reads: CASGLGSGNTGELFF. CDR3 sequence (DNA): TGTGCCAGCGGCCTGGGGTCAGGGAACACCGGGGAGCTGTTTTTT.

In this sample, this clone turned up once. The rearrangement uses TRBV30 and TRBJ1-1, with 8 bases identical to TRBD1. The length of the CDR3 is 13 residues. The ends lost 4 bases at V and 7 bases at J; junction bases unmatched: 8. Germline CDR1 GTSNPN, CDR2 SVGIG (reference sequence). The CDR3 DNA sequence: TGTGCCTGGACGTGGGGACAGGCCCTTGAAGCTTTCTTT. It is translated as CAWTWGQALEAFF.

This chain joins TRBV5-1 and TRBJ2-1; 9 nucleotides line up with TRBD2. CDR3 length: 16 residues. V gave up 4 bases and J gave up 4 bases; unmatched junction bases: 9. Germline V CDR1 and CDR2: SGHRS, YFSETQ. The CDR3: CASSPKGLAGYNEQFF. CDR3 DNA sequence: TGCGCCAGCAGCCCTAAGGGGCTAGCGGGGTACAATGAGCAGTTCTTC.

The chain recombines TRBV19 with TRBJ2-2, with D possibly matching TRBD1 (5 bases). The length of the CDR3 is 16 residues. Trimming shortened V by 3 bases and J by 0 bases, and 11 bases separated the two germline ends. The germline gives CDR1 LNHDA, CDR2 SQIVND (reference sequence). The DNA for the CDR3 is TGTGCCAGTAGTATCTCCGGACAATCGAACACCGGGGAGCTGTTTTTT. The encoded protein is CASSISGQSNTGELFF.

The chain joins TRBV5-1 to TRBJ2-3; D call uncertain. Per germline, CDR1 SGHRS and CDR2 YFSETQ. V lost 4 bases and J lost 4, with 13 bases in between. The CDR3 has 14 residues. CDR3 residues: CASSPGGLADTQYF. In DNA form, the CDR3 reads TGCGCCAGCAGCCCCGGCGGCCTCGCAGATACGCAGTATTTT.

The CDR3: CASSETVGGGPLGYGYTF. Written as DNA, the CDR3 is TGTGCCAGCAGTGAAACGGTCGGGGGGGGCCCCCTTGGCTATGGCTACACCTTC. The rearrangement links TRBV6-1 to TRBJ1-2; a weak D match, TRBD1 (6 bases). Trimming removed 2 bases at V and 4 bases at J, with 23 bases between. This CDR3 is built from 18 residues. Per germline, CDR1 MNHNS and CDR2 SASEGT.

Remarks on this clone: One junction end disagrees with the germline gene, perhaps due to a read error. The chain joins TRBV11-1 to TRBJ1-6; D ambiguous. The CDR3 extends over 13 amino acids. Germline V CDR1 and CDR2: SGHAT, FQDESV (reference sequence). CDR3 region: CASNLTAGSPLHF. CDR3 in DNA: TGTGCCAGCAACTTAACAGCTGGTTCACCCCTCCACTTT.

The CDR3 spells CASSPGTSGRNEQYF. DNA of the CDR3: TGTGCCAGCAGTCCGGGGACTAGCGGGAGGAACGAGCAGTACTTC. The rearrangement links TRBV27 to TRBJ2-7; TRBD2 aligns across 15 bases. This CDR3 has 15 residues. Germline CDR1 and CDR2: MNHEY and SMNVEV (reference sequence). V shed 5 bases and J 5 bases; nucleotides not matched to a gene: 4.